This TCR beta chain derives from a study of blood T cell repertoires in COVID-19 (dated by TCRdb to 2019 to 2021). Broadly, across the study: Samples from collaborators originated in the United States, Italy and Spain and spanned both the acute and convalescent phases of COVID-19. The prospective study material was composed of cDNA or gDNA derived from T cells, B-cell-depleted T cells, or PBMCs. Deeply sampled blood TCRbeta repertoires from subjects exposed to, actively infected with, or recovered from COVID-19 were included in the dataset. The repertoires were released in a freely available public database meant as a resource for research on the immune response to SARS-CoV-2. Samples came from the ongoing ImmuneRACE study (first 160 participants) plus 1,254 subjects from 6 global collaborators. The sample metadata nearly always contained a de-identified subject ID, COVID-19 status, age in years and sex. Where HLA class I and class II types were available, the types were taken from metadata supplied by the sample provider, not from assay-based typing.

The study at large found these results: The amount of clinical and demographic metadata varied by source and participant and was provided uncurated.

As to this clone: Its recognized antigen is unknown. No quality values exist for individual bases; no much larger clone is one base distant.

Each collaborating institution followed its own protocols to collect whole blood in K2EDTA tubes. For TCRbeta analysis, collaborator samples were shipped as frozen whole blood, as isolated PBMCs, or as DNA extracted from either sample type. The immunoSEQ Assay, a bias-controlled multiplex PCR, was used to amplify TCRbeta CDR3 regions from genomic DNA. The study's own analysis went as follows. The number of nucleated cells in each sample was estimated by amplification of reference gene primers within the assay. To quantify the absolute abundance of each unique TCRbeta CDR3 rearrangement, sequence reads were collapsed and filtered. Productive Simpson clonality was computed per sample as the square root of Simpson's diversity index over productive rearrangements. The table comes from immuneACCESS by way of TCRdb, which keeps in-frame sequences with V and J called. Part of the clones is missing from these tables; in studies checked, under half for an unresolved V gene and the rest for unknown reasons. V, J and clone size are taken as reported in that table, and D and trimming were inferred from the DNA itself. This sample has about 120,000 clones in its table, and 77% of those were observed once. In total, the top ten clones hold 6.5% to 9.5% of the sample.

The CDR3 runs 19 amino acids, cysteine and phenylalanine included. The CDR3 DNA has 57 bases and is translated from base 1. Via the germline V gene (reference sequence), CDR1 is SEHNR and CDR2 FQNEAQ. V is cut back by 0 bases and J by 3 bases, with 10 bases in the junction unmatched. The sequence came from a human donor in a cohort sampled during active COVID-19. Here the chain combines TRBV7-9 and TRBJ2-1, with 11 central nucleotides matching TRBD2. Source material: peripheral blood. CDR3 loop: CASSLAKASSGRNYNEQFF. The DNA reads TGTGCCAGCAGCTTAGCGAAGGCCTCTAGCGGGAGGAACTACAATGAGCAGTTCTTC.